This T cell receptor (beta chain) is drawn from a study of identical twins. A universal primer site was added by template switching, and unique molecular identifiers were carried by the cDNA. Each CDR3 protein gets one entry after TCRdb re-called the 5' RACE reads with MiXCR. The sample carries 400,000 to 600,000 distinct CDR3 sequences, more than 20% recorded once. Overall study results and limits: Cord blood beta clonotypes present at high abundance carried fewer insertions; no such pattern appeared in memory repertoires.

Concerning this clonotype itself: Its antigen remains unidentified. One junction end does not reproduce the germline sequence, and a read error may be involved.

These same data were also listed under a study on yellow fever vaccine responses in identical twins.

Sequenced sample: CD4+ T cells sorted from blood. The sequence derives from a woman between 18 and 29 years old in good health.

The CDR3 region has the DNA TGTGCCAGCAGTGAAAGTGGGTTAACCCACTTC. Encoded protein: CASSESGLTHF. The chain recombines TRBV2 with TRBJ2-1; D uncertain. CDR1 is SNHLY, CDR2 FYNNEI, per germline. The CDR3 totals 11 residues.